These T cell receptor beta chains were read from a single sample in a study of cytomegalovirus exposure and HLA in healthy donors. Only in-frame clones appear in the TCRdb table, and some are missing; sequencing was by immunoSEQ multiplex PCR. The sample table includes some 110,000 clones. The sequenced material came from PBMCs. These receptors came from a middle-aged man in good health and CMV-seropositive. Both conserved end residues are part of each CDR3. D genes are given only for firm matches.

>NA|TRBV5-4|TRBJ2-1
TGTGCCAGCAGCTGGCAGAGGCACGTCAGCGATGAGCAGTTCTTC
CASSWQRHVSDEQFF
>NA|TRBV28|TRBJ2-7
TGTGCCAGCAGCCGTCCCCGCTACGAGCAGTACTTC
CASSRPRYEQYF
>TRBD1|TRBV5-5|TRBJ1-1
TGTGCCAGCAGCTTGTGGACAGGGCAAGCTTTCTTT
CASSLWTGQAFF
>TRBD1|TRBV28|TRBJ2-5
TGTGCCAGCAGTTTATCAGGGGGCAGAGAGACCCAGTACTTC
CASSLSGGRETQYF
>NA|TRBV10-3|TRBJ2-2
TGTGCCATCAGTCAGTTACAGGCAGCGAACACCGGGGAGCTGTTTTTT
CAISQLQAANTGELFF
>NA|TRBV27|TRBJ2-3
TGTGCCAGCAGTTCCGACCCTAGCCCCCGAGGCACAGATACGCAGTATTTT
CASSSDPSPRGTDTQYF
>TRBD1|TRBV5-1|TRBJ1-1
TGCGCCAGCACGGACGGGACAGGGGGCGAGAGAGACATGAACACTGAAGCTTTCTTT
CASTDGTGGERDMNTEAFF
>TRBD1|TRBV10-2|TRBJ2-7
TGCGCCAGCCTAGGATCGTCGGGACAGGGAATTCACGAGCAGTACTTC
CASLGSSGQGIHEQYF
>TRBD1|TRBV13|TRBJ2-7
TGTGCCAGCAGCTCGACAGGGGGTCGAAGCGAGCAGTACTTC
CASSSTGGRSEQYF
>NA|TRBV6-1|TRBJ1-1
TGTGCCAGCAGTGAATTGCAGGGAGCTTTCTTT
CASSELQGAFF
>TRBD2|TRBV11-3|TRBJ2-5
TGTGCCAGCAGCCCCGGCGGGAGGGGTGTGGAGACCCAGTACTTC
CASSPGGRGVETQYF
>TRBD1|TRBV27|TRBJ1-1
TGTGCCAGCAGTTCCAGGGGGTTGGGAGACACTGAAGCTTTCTTT
CASSSRGLGDTEAFF
>NA|TRBV18|TRBJ2-3
TGTGCCAGCTCACCGGCATCGGGGTCCGGCACAGATACGCAGTATTTT
CASSPASGSGTDTQYF
>NA|TRBV6-5|TRBJ2-7
TGTGCCAGCAGTTTAGGTAGGACTGGCTCCTACGAGCAGTACTTC
CASSLGRTGSYEQYF
>TRBD2|TRBV7-8|TRBJ2-1
TGTGCCAGCAGCTTTCCCAGGACTAGCGGGAGCTCCTACAATGAGCAGTTCTTC
CASSFPRTSGSSYNEQFF
>NA|TRBV29-1|TRBJ2-6
TGCAGCGTTGGGACAACTGGGGCCAACGTCCTGACTTTC
CSVGTTGANVLTF
>NA|TRBV4-1|TRBJ2-7
TGCGCCAGCAGCCAAGATAATAGGCCCGGGGACTACGAGCAGTACTTC
CASSQDNRPGDYEQYF
>NA|TRBV6-6|TRBJ2-1
TGTGCCAGCAGTACTACCCTTTTCAATGAGCAGTTCTTC
CASSTTLFNEQFF
>NA|TRBV28|TRBJ2-7
TGTGCCAGCAGTTTAAGCCCCTACGAGCAGTACTTC
CASSLSPYEQYF
>TRBD2|TRBV6-1|TRBJ2-7
TGTGCCAGCAGTGAAGTAGCGGGAGACGGCGAGCAGTACTTC
CASSEVAGDGEQYF
>NA|TRBV10-2|TRBJ2-7
TGCGCCAGCACCCGGGACTTAAGCTCCTACGAGCAGTACTTC
CASTRDLSSYEQYF
>TRBD2|TRBV19|TRBJ2-7
TGTGCCAGTAGTACGACACTAGCGGGACTCTACGAGCAGTACTTC
CASSTTLAGLYEQYF
>NA|TRBV7-6|TRBJ2-1
TGTGCCAGCAGCACCTACGTCGGCGGCGGGAATGAGCAGTTCTTC
CASSTYVGGGNEQFF
>TRBD1|TRBV11-3|TRBJ1-1
TGTGCCAGCAGCTCGAGTCGCAAGGACAGGGCTCGCGCTTTCTTT
CASSSSRKDRARAFF
>NA|TRBV2|TRBJ1-4
TGTGCCAGCGACCCCACAGGGTCCGGGGAAAAACTGTTTTTT
CASDPTGSGEKLFF
>TRBD1|TRBV7-8|TRBJ1-2
TGTGCCAGCAGCTTAGGACAGGGGAAGTATGGCTACACCTTC
CASSLGQGKYGYTF
>TRBD1|TRBV6-1|TRBJ1-5
TGTGCCAGCAGTGAAGCGGGGACAGCCTTTGCCTGGCATTTT
CASSEAGTAFAWHF
>TRBD1|TRBV19|TRBJ1-2
TGTGCCAGTACCCCGATAGGACAGGTCGACTATGGCTACACCTTC
CASTPIGQVDYGYTF
>NA|TRBV5-1|TRBJ2-7
TGCGCCAGCAGCTTGGTTCCCGCTAGCTCCTACGAGCAGTACTTC
CASSLVPASSYEQYF
>NA|TRBV30|TRBJ1-5
TGTGCCTGGAGTGTAGGAGGTGGTAATCAGCCCCAGCATTTT
CAWSVGGGNQPQHF
>NA|TRBV14|TRBJ2-3
TGTGCCAGCAGCCAAGTCCCGGGTTCGATTCATGATACGCAGTATTTT
CASSQVPGSIHDTQYF
>TRBD1|TRBV7-2|TRBJ1-5
TGTGCCAGCAGCTCCTGGACAGGTGGTCAGCCCCAGCATTTT
CASSSWTGGQPQHF
>TRBD2|TRBV5-6|TRBJ2-1
TGTGCCAGCAGCGGGGGACTAGCGGGAGGAGGAAATGAGCAGTTCTTC
CASSGGLAGGGNEQFF
>NA|TRBV6-5|TRBJ1-2
TGTGCCAGCAGTCCCGGTTTAGGGGGCTATGGCTACACCTTC
CASSPGLGGYGYTF
>NA|TRBV5-1|TRBJ2-7
TGCGCCAGCAGCGAGTATCCTACAGGGACCTCCTACGAGCAGTACTTC
CASSEYPTGTSYEQYF
>NA|TRBV6-6|TRBJ2-5
TGTGCCAGTGCCCCACCAGGGGACGGGAAGACCCAGTACTTC
CASAPPGDGKTQYF
>TRBD2|TRBV2|TRBJ2-7
TGTGCCAGCAGTCTACTAGCGGGAAGTCACGAGCAGTACTTC
CASSLLAGSHEQYF
>TRBD2|TRBV5-1|TRBJ2-7
TGCGCCAGCAGTCCCTGGGGCGGGAGTTCCTACGAGCAGTACTTC
CASSPWGGSSYEQYF
>NA|TRBV4-1|TRBJ2-7
TGCGCCAGCAGCCACAGACAGGATGCTTACGAGCAGTACTTC
CASSHRQDAYEQYF
>NA|TRBV7-6|TRBJ1-5
TGTGCCAGCAGCCCCCAGGTCGGGGGAGGACAGCCCCAGCATTTT
CASSPQVGGGQPQHF
>TRBD1|TRBV28|TRBJ1-5
TGTGCCAGCAGTTACACAGGGGTCAATCAGCCCCAGCATTTT
CASSYTGVNQPQHF
>NA|TRBV9|TRBJ2-2
TGTGCCAGCAGCGGTCAGGGCACCGGGGAGCTGTTTTTT
CASSGQGTGELFF
>TRBD1|TRBV15|TRBJ1-1
TGTGCCACCAGCAGAGGCTATCTCGAGGGGACAGGGAACATGAACACTGAAGCTTTCTTT
CATSRGYLEGTGNMNTEAFF
>TRBD1|TRBV25-1|TRBJ2-7
TGTGCCAGCAGGAAGGGGGACAGCGGCGACTTCTACGAGCAGTACTTC
CASRKGDSGDFYEQYF
>NA|TRBV5-4|TRBJ2-2
TGCGCCAGCAGCTTGGCCAGGACCGGGGAGCTGTTTTTT
CASSLARTGELFF
>TRBD2|TRBV5-4|TRBJ2-2
TGTGCCAGCAGCTGGACTAGCGGGAGTACCGGGGAGCTGTTTTTT
CASSWTSGSTGELFF
>TRBD1|TRBV28|TRBJ1-4
TGTGCCAGCAGTGGTGGACAGGGGTGGCGTTTTAATGAAAAACTGTTTTTT
CASSGGQGWRFNEKLFF
>NA|TRBV25-1|TRBJ2-7
TGTGCCAGCAACCAGGGTCGCTACGAGCAGTACTTC
CASNQGRYEQYF
>NA|TRBV5-1|TRBJ2-2
TGCGCCAGCAGCTTGGCGAATCGCGGATCGAACACCGGGGAGCTGTTTTTT
CASSLANRGSNTGELFF
>NA|TRBV7-7|TRBJ2-5
TGTGCCAGCAGCTTATGGGAGCGGGAGACCCAGTACTTC
CASSLWERETQYF
>NA|TRBV28|TRBJ1-2
TGTGCCAGCAGTTTAATTTCGAGGTCCGGGGAGAACTATGGCTACACCTTC
CASSLISRSGENYGYTF
>TRBD2|TRBV27|TRBJ2-7
TGTGCCAGCAGACCGGCTAGCGGGAGGGGTGCTGGTTCCTACGAGCAGTACTTC
CASRPASGRGAGSYEQYF
>NA|TRBV6-1|TRBJ2-7
TGTGCCAGCAGTGAACAAGGGGCACAGTACTTC
CASSEQGAQYF
>NA|TRBV10-2|TRBJ2-2
TGCGCCACTACCTACAGGGATCCCGGGGAGCTGTTTTTT
CATTYRDPGELFF
>NA|TRBV5-6|TRBJ2-7
TGTGCCAGCAGCCCAGGAGGGGGGGGACATTTCTACGAGCAGTACTTC
CASSPGGGGHFYEQYF
>TRBD2|TRBV30|TRBJ2-1
TGTGCCTGGGGCCGACTAGCCCGGGAGCAGTTCTTC
CAWGRLAREQFF
>NA|TRBV9|TRBJ2-3
TGTGCCAGCAGCCCCCTTCCTAGCACAGATACGCAGTATTTT
CASSPLPSTDTQYF
>TRBD2|TRBV7-3|TRBJ2-2
TGTGCCAGCAGCTTAGCGGGAGCGGTCGGGGAGCTGTTTTTT
CASSLAGAVGELFF
>NA|TRBV5-1|TRBJ1-4
TGCGCCAGCAGCTTGGACGGGATTGAAAAACTGTTTTTT
CASSLDGIEKLFF